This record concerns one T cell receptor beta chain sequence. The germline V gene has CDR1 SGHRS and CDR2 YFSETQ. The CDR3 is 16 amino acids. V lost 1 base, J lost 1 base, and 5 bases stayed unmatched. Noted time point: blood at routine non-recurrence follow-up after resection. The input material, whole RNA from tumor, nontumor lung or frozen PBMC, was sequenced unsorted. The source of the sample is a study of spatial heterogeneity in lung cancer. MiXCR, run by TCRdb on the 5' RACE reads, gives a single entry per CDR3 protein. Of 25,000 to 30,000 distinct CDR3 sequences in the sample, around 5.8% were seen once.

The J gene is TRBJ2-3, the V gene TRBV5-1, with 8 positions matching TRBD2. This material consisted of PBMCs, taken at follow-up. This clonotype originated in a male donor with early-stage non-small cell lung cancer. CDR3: CASSLPGLARTDTQYF. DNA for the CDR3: TGCGCCAGCAGCTTGCCAGGACTAGCCCGCACAGATACGCAGTATTTT.